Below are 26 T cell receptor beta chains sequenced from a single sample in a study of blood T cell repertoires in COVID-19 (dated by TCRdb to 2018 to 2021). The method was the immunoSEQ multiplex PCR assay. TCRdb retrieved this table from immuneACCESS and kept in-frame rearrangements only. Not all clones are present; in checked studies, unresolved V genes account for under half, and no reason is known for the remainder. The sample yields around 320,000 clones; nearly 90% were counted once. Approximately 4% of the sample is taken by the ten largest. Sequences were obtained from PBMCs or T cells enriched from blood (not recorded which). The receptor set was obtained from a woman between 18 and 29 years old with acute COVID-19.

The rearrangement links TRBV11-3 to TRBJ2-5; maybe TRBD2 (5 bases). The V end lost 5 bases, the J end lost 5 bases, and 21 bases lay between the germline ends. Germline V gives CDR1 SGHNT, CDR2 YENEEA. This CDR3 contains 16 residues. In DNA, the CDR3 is TGTGCCAGCAGCCCGCACGGAGGAGAGATTAGGGAGACCCAGTACTTC. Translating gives CASSPHGGEIRETQYF.

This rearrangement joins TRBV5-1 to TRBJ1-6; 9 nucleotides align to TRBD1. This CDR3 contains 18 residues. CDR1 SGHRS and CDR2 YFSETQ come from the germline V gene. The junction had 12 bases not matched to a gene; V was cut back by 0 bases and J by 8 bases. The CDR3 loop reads CASSLDGTGMSLDSPLHF. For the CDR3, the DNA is TGCGCCAGCAGCTTGGATGGGACAGGGATGTCTTTGGATTCACCCCTCCACTTT.

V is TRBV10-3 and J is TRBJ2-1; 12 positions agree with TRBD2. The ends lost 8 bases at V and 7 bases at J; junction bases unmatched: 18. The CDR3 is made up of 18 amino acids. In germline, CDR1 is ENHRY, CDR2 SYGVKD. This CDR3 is CAIAWTSGIERGRNEQFF. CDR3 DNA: TGTGCCATCGCCTGGACTAGCGGGATAGAGCGCGGTAGGAATGAGCAGTTCTTC.

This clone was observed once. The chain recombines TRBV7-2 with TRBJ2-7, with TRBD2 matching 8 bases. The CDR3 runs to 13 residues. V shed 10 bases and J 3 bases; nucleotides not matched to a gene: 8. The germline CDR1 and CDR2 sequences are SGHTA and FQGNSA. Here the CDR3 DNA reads TGTGCCACCTCGGGACTAGTAGACTACGAGCAGTACTTC. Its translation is CATSGLVDYEQYF.

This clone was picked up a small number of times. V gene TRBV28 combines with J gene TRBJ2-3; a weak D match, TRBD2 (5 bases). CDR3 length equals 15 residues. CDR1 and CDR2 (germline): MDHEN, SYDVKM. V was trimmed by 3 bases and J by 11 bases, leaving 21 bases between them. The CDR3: CASSFSGSRTTKQYF. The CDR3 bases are TGTGCCAGCAGTTTTTCGGGGTCTCGGACCACAAAGCAGTATTTT.

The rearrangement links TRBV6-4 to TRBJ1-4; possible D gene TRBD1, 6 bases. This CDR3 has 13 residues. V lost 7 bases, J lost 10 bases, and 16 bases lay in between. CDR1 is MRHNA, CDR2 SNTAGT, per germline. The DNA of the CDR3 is TGTGCCAGCAAACTCGGACAGTTCGGAAAACTGTTTTTT. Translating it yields CASKLGQFGKLFF.

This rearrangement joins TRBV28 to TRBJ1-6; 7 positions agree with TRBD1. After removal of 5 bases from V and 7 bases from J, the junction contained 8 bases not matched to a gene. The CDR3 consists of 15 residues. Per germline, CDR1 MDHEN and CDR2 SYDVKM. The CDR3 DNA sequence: TGTGCCAGCAGTCCCGTTGGAGGGGGCAATTCACCCCTCCACTTT. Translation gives CASSPVGGGNSPLHF.

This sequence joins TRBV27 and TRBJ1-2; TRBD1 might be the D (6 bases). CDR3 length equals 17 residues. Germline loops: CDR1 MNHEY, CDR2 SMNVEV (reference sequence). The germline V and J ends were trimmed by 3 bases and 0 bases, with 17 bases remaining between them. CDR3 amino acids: CASSFRAGTSANYGYTF. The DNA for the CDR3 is TGTGCCAGCAGTTTCAGGGCCGGGACATCAGCTAACTATGGCTACACCTTC.

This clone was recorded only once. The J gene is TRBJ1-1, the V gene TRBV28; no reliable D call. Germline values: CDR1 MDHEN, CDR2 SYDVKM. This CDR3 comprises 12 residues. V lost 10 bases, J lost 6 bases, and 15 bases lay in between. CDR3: CATRRGRAEAFF. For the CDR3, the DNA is TGTGCCACCCGGAGAGGGAGGGCTGAAGCTTTCTTT.

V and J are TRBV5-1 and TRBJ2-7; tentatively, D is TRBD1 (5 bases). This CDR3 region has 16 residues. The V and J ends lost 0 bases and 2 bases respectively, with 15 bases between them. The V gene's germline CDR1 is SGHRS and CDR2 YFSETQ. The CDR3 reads CASSLVPDKVAYEQYF. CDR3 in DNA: TGCGCCAGCAGCTTGGTTCCGGACAAGGTAGCCTACGAGCAGTACTTC.

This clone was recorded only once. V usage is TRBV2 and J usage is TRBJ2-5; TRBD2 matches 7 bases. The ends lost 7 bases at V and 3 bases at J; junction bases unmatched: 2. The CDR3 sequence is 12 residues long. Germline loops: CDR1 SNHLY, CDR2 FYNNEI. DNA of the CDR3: TGTGCCAGCAAGGCGGGGGAAGAGACCCAGTACTTC. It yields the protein CASKAGEETQYF. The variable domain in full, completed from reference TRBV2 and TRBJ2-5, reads EPEVTQTPSHQVTQMGQEVILRCVPISNHLYFYWYRQILGQKVEFLVSFYNNEISEKSEIFDDQFSVERPDGSNFTLKIRSTKLEDSAMYFCASKAGEETQYFGPGTRLLVL.

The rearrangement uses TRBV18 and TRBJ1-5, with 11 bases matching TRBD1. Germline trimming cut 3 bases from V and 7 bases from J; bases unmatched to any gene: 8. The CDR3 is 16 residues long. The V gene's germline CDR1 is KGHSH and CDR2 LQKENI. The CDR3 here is CASSPGTGTGGQPQHF. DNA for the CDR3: TGTGCCAGCTCACCGGGTACCGGGACAGGGGGACAGCCCCAGCATTTT.

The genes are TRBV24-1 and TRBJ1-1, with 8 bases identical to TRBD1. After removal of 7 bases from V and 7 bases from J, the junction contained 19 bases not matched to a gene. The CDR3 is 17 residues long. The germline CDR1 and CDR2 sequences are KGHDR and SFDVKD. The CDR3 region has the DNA TGTGCCACCAGCTCCGGTCCTGGACAGGGTCAAAGTGATGAAGCTTTCTTT. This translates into CATSSGPGQGQSDEAFF.

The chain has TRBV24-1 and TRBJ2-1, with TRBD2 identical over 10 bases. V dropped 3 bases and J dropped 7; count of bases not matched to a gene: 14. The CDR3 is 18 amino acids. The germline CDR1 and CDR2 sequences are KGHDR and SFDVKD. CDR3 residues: CATSDPGRASGSSNEQFF. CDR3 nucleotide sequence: TGTGCCACCAGTGATCCGGGGCGGGCTAGCGGGAGTTCGAATGAGCAGTTCTTC.

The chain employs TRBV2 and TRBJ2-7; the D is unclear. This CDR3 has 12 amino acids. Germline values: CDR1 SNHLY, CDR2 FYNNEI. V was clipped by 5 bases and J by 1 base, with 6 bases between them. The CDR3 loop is CASSRGSYEQYF. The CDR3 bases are TGTGCCAGCAGTCGAGGTTCCTACGAGCAGTACTTC.

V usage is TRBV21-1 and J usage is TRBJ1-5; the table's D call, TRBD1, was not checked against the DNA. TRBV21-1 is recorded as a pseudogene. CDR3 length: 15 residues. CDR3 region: CASSGDRGFNQPQHF. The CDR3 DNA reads TGTGCCAGCAGCGGGGACAGGGGATTCAATCAGCCCCAGCATTTT.

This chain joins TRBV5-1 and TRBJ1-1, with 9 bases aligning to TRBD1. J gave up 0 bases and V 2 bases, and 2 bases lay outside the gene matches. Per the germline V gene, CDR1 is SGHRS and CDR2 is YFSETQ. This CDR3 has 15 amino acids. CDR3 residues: CASSLQGAVNTEAFF. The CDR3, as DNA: TGCGCCAGCAGCTTACAGGGGGCAGTGAACACTGAAGCTTTCTTT.

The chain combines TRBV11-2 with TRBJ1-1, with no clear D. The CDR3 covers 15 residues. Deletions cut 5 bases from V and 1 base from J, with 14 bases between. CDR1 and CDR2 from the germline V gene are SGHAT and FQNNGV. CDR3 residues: CASSPEVGRNTEAFF. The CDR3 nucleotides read TGTGCCAGCAGCCCCGAGGTAGGCCGGAACACTGAAGCTTTCTTT.

In DNA, the CDR3 is TGTGCCAGCAGACCCCACAGGGTGAGCACTGAAGCTTTCTTT. Protein product: CASRPHRVSTEAFF. The gene calls are TRBV28 and TRBJ1-1; TRBD1 is a possible D gene (6 bases). V was clipped by 6 bases and J by 4 bases, with 15 bases between them. The CDR3 runs to 14 residues. Germline V CDR1 and CDR2: MDHEN, SYDVKM.

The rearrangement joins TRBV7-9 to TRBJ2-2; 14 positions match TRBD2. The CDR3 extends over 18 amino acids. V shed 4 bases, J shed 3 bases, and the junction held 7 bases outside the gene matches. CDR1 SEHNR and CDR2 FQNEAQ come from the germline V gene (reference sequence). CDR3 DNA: TGTGCCAGCAGCTCGACTAGCGGGAGGGCAAGAGACACCGGGGAGCTGTTTTTT. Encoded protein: CASSSTSGRARDTGELFF.

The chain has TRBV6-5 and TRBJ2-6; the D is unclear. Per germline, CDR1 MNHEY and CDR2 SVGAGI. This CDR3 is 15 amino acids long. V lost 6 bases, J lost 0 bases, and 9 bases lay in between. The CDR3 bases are TGTGCCAGCAGCAATATACACTCTGGGGCCAACGTCCTGACTTTC. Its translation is CASSNIHSGANVLTF.

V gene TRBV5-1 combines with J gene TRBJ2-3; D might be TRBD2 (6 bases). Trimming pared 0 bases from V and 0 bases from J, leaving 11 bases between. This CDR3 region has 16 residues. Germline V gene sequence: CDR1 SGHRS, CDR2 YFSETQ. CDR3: CASSLGASDSTDTQYF. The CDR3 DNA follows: TGCGCCAGCAGCTTGGGGGCTAGCGACAGCACAGATACGCAGTATTTT.

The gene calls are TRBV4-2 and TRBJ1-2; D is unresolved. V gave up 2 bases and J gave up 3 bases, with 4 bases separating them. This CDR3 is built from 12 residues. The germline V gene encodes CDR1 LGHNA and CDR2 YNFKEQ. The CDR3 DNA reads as TGTGCCAGCAGCCAAACTTACTATGGCTACACCTTC. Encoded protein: CASSQTYYGYTF.

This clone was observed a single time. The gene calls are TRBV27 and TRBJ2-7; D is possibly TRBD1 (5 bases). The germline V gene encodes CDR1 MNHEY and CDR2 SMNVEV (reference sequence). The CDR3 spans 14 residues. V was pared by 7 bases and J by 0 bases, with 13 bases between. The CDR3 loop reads CASIRQRPSYEQYF. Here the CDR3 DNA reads TGTGCCAGCATTCGACAGCGCCCCTCCTACGAGCAGTACTTC.

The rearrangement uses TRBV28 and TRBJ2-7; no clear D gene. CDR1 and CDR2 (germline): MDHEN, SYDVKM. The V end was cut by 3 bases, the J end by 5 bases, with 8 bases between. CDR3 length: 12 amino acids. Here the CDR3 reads CASSFKRNEQYF. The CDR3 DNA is TGTGCCAGCAGTTTTAAGAGAAACGAGCAGTACTTC.

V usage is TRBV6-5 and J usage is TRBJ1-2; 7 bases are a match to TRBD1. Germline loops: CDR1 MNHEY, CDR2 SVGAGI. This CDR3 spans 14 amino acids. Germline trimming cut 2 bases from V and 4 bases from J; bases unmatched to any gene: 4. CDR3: CASSYIGTVYGYTF. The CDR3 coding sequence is TGTGCCAGCAGTTACATCGGGACAGTCTATGGCTACACCTTC.